The clone carrying this TCR beta chain was seen only a few times. The antigen is undetermined. A 5'RACE reaction primed in the constant segment made cDNA libraries of TCR alpha and TCR beta, and these carried sample barcodes and UMIs. TCRdb reprocessed the 5' RACE reads with MiXCR, giving one entry per CDR3 protein. The sample has about 560,000 distinct CDR3 sequences, about 18% seen once. The germline V gene encodes CDR1 DFQATT and CDR2 SNEGSKA (reference sequence). V lost 5 bases to trimming and J lost 9 bases, with 17 bases between them. CDR3 size: 12 residues. This specimen comes from a study of T-cell memory formation after mild COVID-19. General study results and limits: Contracting clones, day 15 to 85, had balanced CD4/CD8, and later expanders favored CD4+. The appearance of some responding clones in pre-infection memory suggested that cross-reactive memory joined. Clonal second-wave expansions that peaked on day 37 had unconfirmed SARS-CoV-2 specificity.

The chain couples TRBV20-1 to TRBJ2-7; TRBD2 is a possible D gene (6 bases). What was sequenced was PBMCs or a T cell subset sorted from them (not recorded which). The TCR originated in an adult woman who had mild COVID-19 (a few samples of this study predate the infection). Cell type and time point are not known. CDR3: CSAPTLAGAQYF. For the CDR3, the DNA is TGCAGTGCTCCTACACTAGCTGGTGCGCAGTACTTC.